The source of this TCR beta chain is a study of cytomegalovirus exposure and HLA in healthy donors (dated 2017 in TCRdb). In the study overall: An earlier analysis of roughly 570 of the donors reported around 280 Gb of sequence data and 95 million to 120 million unique TCR beta sequences obtained from approximately 180 million T cells. In an earlier analysis of a few hundred of the donors, high-throughput TCR beta sequencing was used to judge whether each TCR beta V gene segment behaved as functional or pseudogenic. Typing coverage differed by locus: A, B, C, DRB1 and DQB1 were typed in roughly 620-630 donors, DQA1 in about 510, DPA1 in nearly 610, and DPB1 in approximately 450. A later analysis re-analyzed previously published TCR beta repertoires from roughly 600 donors and added high-resolution HLA genotyping to study TCR occurrence patterns. Five DR-DQ haplotypes were treated as single units for association and clustering because of strong linkage in the cohort. In a later genetic analysis, genome-wide SNP genotypes for about three fifths of the roughly 670 donors were used, and that subset was treated as a discovery cohort. Donor age, sex, ethnicity and CMV serostatus were compiled together with the repertoire data. All discovery cohort repertoires had been generated using a single sequencing platform. The aim of the study was to test whether cataloging public T cell receptors could identify signatures of past pathogen exposure. In addition to the first cohort of 666 subjects, a separate validation cohort of 120 different subjects was used. HLA typing covered class I and class II loci at four-digit resolution. The study combined high-throughput TCR immunosequencing, statistical association of individual TCRs with disease status, and machine learning to predict cytomegalovirus infection status. The T cell repertoires of some 670 subjects were profiled by immunosequencing and related to cytomegalovirus serostatus. The genetic ancestry cluster associated with self-reported Caucasian donors included 81% of the roughly 400 genotyped donors. An early release covering just under 650 HLA-typed donors comprised 300 to 350 gigabases of sequencing data and 65 million to 100 million unique TCR sequences. Among under 450 genotyped donors of the cohort, an average of about 240,000 unique TCR beta nucleotide sequences were sequenced per donor, about a sixth of them non-productive. In the later analysis, no new phenotypic data were used to find candidate immune exposures; instead, reliance was placed on TCR beta sequences and their occurrence across donors.

The receptor library was made with the immunoSEQ multiplex PCR assay. For the multiplex PCR, a mixture combining 60 forward primers for TCR Vbeta segments and 13 reverse primers for TCR Jbeta segments was used. The CDR3 region of rearranged TCR beta genes was amplified from genomic DNA by a multiplex PCR assay. Amplified TCR beta libraries were sequenced as 87-base-pair reads on the Illumina HiSeq System. As for the authors' bioinformatics: A later analysis tallied around 80 million unique TCR beta chains across the approximately 670 repertoires, and around 12 million of those chains were shared by two or more donors. A nearest-neighbor algorithm error-corrected the raw reads and collapsed the reads into unique sequences, merging closely related sequences to remove PCR and sequencing errors. Alignment of CDR3 sequences to IMGT reference sequences was used to assign V, D and J gene segments. For a sequence to be retained, at least a six-nucleotide match to both a V gene segment and a J gene segment was required. A rearrangement counted as productive if the CDR3 had no stop codons and remained in frame with V and J, and every other rearrangement counted as non-productive. CDR3 was defined according to IMGT convention as the region running from the second conserved V-encoded cysteine to the conserved J-encoded phenylalanine. In an earlier analysis of 550 to 650 of the donors, sequences lacking an unambiguous match to a single V gene segment were excluded. In an earlier analysis of about 590 of the donors, a V segment was called functional when productive rearrangements were above 56.7%, and segregating when the standard deviation between donors exceeded 5%. To diagnose cytomegalovirus status from the catalog of TCR beta chain sequences, a statistical classification framework was built. A later analysis assigned V and J genes by comparing TCR nucleotide sequences with IMGT/GENE-DB human TR gene sequences. The TCRdist pipeline was used in a later analysis to assign CDR3 sequences and most-parsimonious VDJ recombination scenarios. In a later analysis, each TCR beta chain was defined by its CDR3 amino acid sequence together with its V-gene family, and reads without a unique V-gene family were excluded. In a later analysis, some 600 highly shared, low-generation-probability nucleotide sequences were removed to address suspected cross-contamination and a sequencing artifact. A later analysis calculated a clonal expansion index for each public chain from normalized within-repertoire ranks of inferred template counts. In a later analysis, generation probabilities were computed using a VDJ recombination model fitted to out-of-frame rearrangements, and the results were checked against IGoR. In a later analysis, hypergeometric tests were used to score TCR-TCR, TCR-HLA and TCR-CMV co-occurrence, with a repertoire-size bias correction applied to TCR pairs. False discovery rates were estimated in a later analysis by permuting HLA or CMV assignments 20 times. In a later analysis, co-occurring TCRs were grouped using DBSCAN, and TCRdist sequence similarity was added for clustering within HLA-allele-positive subsets. For co-occurrence clustering, repertoires with fewer than 30,000 or more than 120,000 public chains were excluded, along with a handful of repertoires with anomalous nucleotide sharing. TCRdb provides this immuneACCESS table in a form limited to in-frame rearrangements. Some clones are lacking; in checked studies, under half of them reflect an unresolved V gene, and why the rest are absent is not known. V and J calls and clone size come straight from that table; D and trimming were deduced from the DNA. This sample lists under 150,000 clones; 74% were detected once. The top ten clonotypes cover around 4.3% of the sample.

The cohort was made up of several hundred healthy bone marrow donors. All cohort members were sampled while nominally healthy, although unrecorded immune exposures were likely present. The donor was CMV seropositive and was included in the group of 250 to 350 seropositive cohort members. A peripheral blood sample was collected from each donor, and TCR beta sequencing was performed on peripheral blood mononuclear cells. Genomic DNA extraction from the blood cell samples was performed with the Qiagen DNeasy Blood Extraction Kit. As regards this clone: What antigen it recognizes has not been identified. The sample holds no much larger clone one base away, and base qualities are not on file.

Results the study describes overall, beyond this receptor: In a later analysis, several top co-occurrence clusters were reported to appear linked to parvovirus B19, influenza, CMV and Epstein-Barr virus. At a false discovery rate of 0.05, a later analysis linked some 18,000 TCR beta sequences to specific HLA alleles. In a later analysis, the rate of TCR association differed among HLA loci, with DRB1 alleles having the most associated TCRs and HLA-C alleles having the fewest. In a later analysis, HLA-associated TCR beta chains showed more clonal expansion and lower generation probabilities than non-associated chains that were equally common. The 87-base-pair reads could not distinguish some IMGT-functional V segments, including TRBV6-2 and TRBV6-3, so those segments were excluded. This cohort had only TCR beta chains sequenced, and the lack of alpha or paired-chain data limited which features could be detected. In vitro tests confirmed that a few of the cytomegalovirus-associated TCR beta chains recognize cytomegalovirus antigens. Broadly in line with IMGT annotations, most TCR beta V segments showed up in productive rearrangements about 87% or about 30% of the time in an earlier analysis of under 700 of the donors. An association between a missense DCLRE1C variant and V-gene and J-gene trimming of TCR beta chains was found in a later genetic analysis and replicated in an independent cohort. Compared with the roughly 710-donor mean, donors in an Asian-associated ancestry cluster had fewer N-insertions in productive TCRs, according to a later genetic analysis. Because counts were too low, seventeen rarely observed V segments, including chromosome 9 orphons, were excluded from the earlier analysis of around 590 of the donors. Most TCR sequences were seen in very few donors, while some public TCRs were found in many individuals. A further reported finding was that TCR beta sequences accurately predicted the HLA-A and HLA-B alleles for most subjects in the first cohort. Sequencing depth was assumed to be roughly uniform across donors in the presence/absence analyses, though that assumption may not hold. Cytomegalovirus status was reported to be diagnosed by the classifier with high specificity and sensitivity in both the original and validation cohorts. When HLA alleles, especially DR and DQ, strongly co-occurred, attributing TCR associations to individual alleles was difficult. Correlated functional status among segregating V segments might be attributable to linkage disequilibrium, but an unknown experimental factor could not be ruled out. In a later analysis, most CMV-associated TCR beta chains were found to appear HLA-restricted, with HLA associations seemingly driven largely by CMV exposure. A cluster of highly shared sequence variants was judged likely to represent a technical artifact of the sequencing pipeline. The study listed 164 TCR beta chains as associated with cytomegalovirus. The authors suggested that the approach could potentially be generalized to other disease states and immunological phenotypes. Because HLA typing was unavailable for some donors at each locus, only the typed subset was used in association tests. CMV serostatus was the only immune exposure information available for the cohort.

V loses 5 bases at its end and J loses 7 bases; junction bases beyond the gene matches: 7. According to the germline V gene (reference sequence), CDR1 reads LNHNV and CDR2 reads YYDKDF. The CDR3 runs 15 amino acids, cysteine and phenylalanine included. The read is trimmed to its CDR3 DNA, 45 bases read in frame from base 1. The TCR comes from a woman aged 40 to 49 in good health and CMV-seropositive. The rearranged segments are TRBV15 and TRBJ2-1; TRBD2 lines up with 11 middle nucleotides. The sequenced material came from PBMCs. CDR3 reads: CATSSSSGRWNEQFF. The nucleotide sequence reads as follows: TGTGCCACCAGCTCATCTAGCGGGAGGTGGAATGAGCAGTTCTTC.